A single sample gave rise to the 21 T cell receptor beta chains below, sequenced in a study of T-cell memory formation after mild COVID-19. One entry per CDR3 protein, called by TCRdb with MiXCR from the 5' RACE reads. The table has a few hundred thousand distinct CDR3 sequences, 13% to 15% seen once. Sequenced material: PBMCs or a T cell subset sorted from them (not recorded which). All receptors derive from a man aged 18-30 years who had mild COVID-19 (a few samples of this study predate the infection). Cell type and time point are not known.

Notes on this clonotype: One end of the junction is discordant with germline, which a read error may explain. The V gene is TRBV4-1, the J gene TRBJ2-1, with TRBD1 as a possible D gene (5 bases). Germline V gene lookup returns CDR1 MGHRA and CDR2 YSYEKL. This CDR3 has 13 amino acids. CDR3 loop: CASSPTGQGAVLF. The CDR3 DNA reads as TGCGCCAGCAGCCCCACAGGCCAGGGTGCAGTGCTCTTC.

This clonotype was seen repeatedly, ten times or more. The chain carries TRBV7-9 and TRBJ2-1; 10 bases map to TRBD2. With V trimmed by 0 bases and J by 10 bases, 6 bases remained unmatched. The CDR3 is 15 amino acids. Germline V gene lookup returns CDR1 SEHNR and CDR2 FQNEAQ (reference sequence). CDR3 amino acids: CASSLAAGGEGEQFF. In DNA, the CDR3 is TGTGCCAGCAGCTTAGCAGCGGGGGGGGAGGGAGAGCAGTTCTTC. The whole variable domain, remainder taken from reference TRBV7-9 and TRBJ2-1, is DTGVSQNPRHKITKRGQNVTFRCDPISEHNRLYWYRQTLGQGPEFLTYFQNEAQLEKSRLLSDRFSAERPKGSFSTLEIQRTEQGDSAMYLCASSLAAGGEGEQFFGPGTRLTVL.

This chain links TRBV7-2 with TRBJ2-6; 9 bases fit TRBD2. Germline CDR1 SGHTA, CDR2 FQGNSA. The CDR3 spans 16 residues. J was trimmed by 0 bases and V by 5 bases; bases with no gene match: 2. CDR3 in amino acids: CASSRGRGSGANVLTF. For the CDR3, the DNA is TGTGCCAGCAGCCGCGGGAGGGGCTCTGGGGCCAACGTCCTGACTTTC.

The V and J genes are TRBV7-8 and TRBJ1-3; weak D call: TRBD1 (6 bases). The V end lost 2 bases, the J end lost 0 bases, and 20 bases lay between the germline ends. Germline V gene sequence: CDR1 SGHVS, CDR2 FQNEAQ. The CDR3 spans 19 residues. CDR3: CASSLRDIGLRNSGNTIYF. DNA of the CDR3: TGTGCCAGCAGCTTAAGGGACATAGGCCTCCGTAACTCTGGAAACACCATATATTTT.

This clonotype was counted only a few times. This sequence joins TRBV19 and TRBJ1-5, with D perhaps matching TRBD1 (5 bases). Germline V CDR1 and CDR2: LNHDA, SQIVND (reference sequence). V lost 11 bases and J lost 4, with 21 bases in between. This CDR3 region has 15 residues. The CDR3 nucleotides read TGTGCCGGATCCCTCCGATTCGGGGCTAATCAGCCCCAGCATTTT. It yields the protein CAGSLRFGANQPQHF.

This clonotype was detected a few times. The rearrangement uses TRBV20-1 and TRBJ2-2; tentatively, D is TRBD2 (5 bases). V was pared by 6 bases and J by 6 bases, with 17 bases between. The CDR3 has 14 amino acids. CDR1 and CDR2 (germline): DFQATT, SNEGSKA (reference sequence). The CDR3 spells CSAPAPGSAGELFF. In nucleotides, the CDR3 is TGCAGTGCGCCGGCCCCGGGGAGTGCCGGGGAGCTGTTTTTT.

This chain connects TRBV5-4 to TRBJ2-3; 8 bases agree with TRBD1. The CDR3 has 14 amino acids. CDR1 is SGHNT and CDR2 is YYREEE in the germline V gene (reference sequence). V lost 5 bases and J lost 4; bases outside the gene matches: 6. CDR3 DNA sequence: TGTGCCAGCAGTCACAGGGGGGTGGCAGATACGCAGTATTTT. It specifies CASSHRGVADTQYF.

J is TRBJ1-6 and V is TRBV19, with 9 positions matching TRBD1. V lost 5 bases to trimming and J lost 0 bases; unmatched junction nucleotides: 5. CDR3 size: 17 residues. CDR1 and CDR2 (germline): LNHDA, SQIVND (reference sequence). DNA for the CDR3: TGTGCCAGTAGTCCGGGACAGGGACGCTCCTATAATTCACCCCTCCACTTT. Encoded protein: CASSPGQGRSYNSPLHF.

This clonotype appeared a few times. The chain is built from TRBV9 and TRBJ1-3, with D possibly matching TRBD1 (5 bases). Looked up from germline, CDR1 is SGDLS and CDR2 is YYNGEE. The V end was cut by 3 bases, the J end by 0 bases, with 13 bases between. The CDR3 loop spans 16 amino acids. The chain's CDR3 is CASSGSGTASGNTIYF. The CDR3 DNA sequence: TGTGCCAGCAGCGGCTCCGGGACGGCCTCTGGAAACACCATATATTTT.

This clonotype showed up many times. The chain is built from TRBV7-9 and TRBJ1-2; no clear D. CDR1 SEHNR and CDR2 FQNEAQ come from the germline V gene (reference sequence). Trimming stripped 4 bases from V and 7 bases from J, with 13 bases between. The CDR3 extends over 13 amino acids. CDR3 sequence: CASSSSGFRGYTF. The CDR3 DNA is TGTGCCAGCAGCTCATCGGGGTTCCGTGGCTACACCTTC.

This clonotype was detected many times. This chain joins TRBV15 and TRBJ2-3; D may be TRBD1 (6 bases). This CDR3 has 17 residues. Trimming pared 5 bases from V and 4 bases from J, leaving 22 bases between. Germline-derived CDR1 and CDR2 are LNHNV and YYDKDF (reference sequence). CDR3 residues: CATSPRRTTQGPDTQYF. CDR3 DNA sequence: TGTGCCACCAGCCCCCGTCGGACAACACAGGGCCCAGATACGCAGTATTTT. The full variable domain, with the rest looked up from reference TRBV15 and TRBJ2-3, is DAMVIQNPRYQVTQFGKPVTLSCSQTLNHNVMYWYQQKSSQAPKLLFHYYDKDFNNEADTPDNFQSRRPNTSFCFLDIRSPGLGDTAMYLCATSPRRTTQGPDTQYFGPGTRLTVL.

The genes are TRBV3-1 and TRBJ2-7; TRBD1 agrees at 7 bases. From germline, CDR1 is LGHDT and CDR2 YNNKEL (reference sequence). The V segment lost 3 bases and the J segment 9 bases; nucleotides outside the gene matches: 14. The CDR3 has 15 residues. CDR3 sequence reads: CASSQGIAGGIAQYV. The CDR3 nucleotides are TGTGCCAGCAGCCAGGGGATTGCAGGGGGAATCGCGCAGTACGTC.

The CDR3 DNA reads TGTGCCAGCAGGTCCGGAGACAGGGCTGGTGGCTACACCTTC. Translation gives CASRSGDRAGGYTF. The genes are TRBV6-2 or TRBV6-3 and TRBJ1-2; 7 bases align to TRBD1. The CDR3 has 14 amino acids. The V segment lost 6 bases and the J segment 7 bases; nucleotides outside the gene matches: 11. Germline V CDR1 and CDR2: MNHEY, SVGEGT.

The chain links TRBV30 to TRBJ1-2; 7 nucleotides match TRBD1. The CDR3 has 12 residues. Germline V gene sequence: CDR1 GTSNPN, CDR2 SVGIG (reference sequence). The trim removed 5 bases at V and 0 bases at J, leaving 0 bases unmatched. The CDR3 sequence is CAWDRANYGYTF. The CDR3 nucleotides are TGTGCCTGGGACAGGGCTAACTATGGCTACACCTTC.

The chain has TRBV20-1 and TRBJ2-7, with 8 bases lining up with TRBD2. This CDR3 contains 13 residues. Germline values: CDR1 DFQATT, CDR2 SNEGSKA (reference sequence). Unmatched junction bases numbered 6, after V lost 6 bases and J lost 2 bases. CDR3 DNA: TGCAGTGCCCTGGCAGCGGGAGCCTACGAGCAGTACTTC. Encoded protein: CSALAAGAYEQYF.

The chain joins TRBV3-1 to TRBJ2-1; D is undetermined. CDR1 and CDR2 (germline): LGHDT, YNNKEL (reference sequence). V was shortened by 1 base and J by 2 bases, with 3 bases between the two germline ends. This CDR3 is built from 13 residues. The CDR3 DNA sequence: TGTGCCAGCAGCCAAGTAGCCTACAATGAGCAGTTCTTC. It yields the protein CASSQVAYNEQFF.

J is TRBJ1-5 and V is TRBV6-2 or TRBV6-3; D gene ambiguous. V lost 0 bases and J lost 16, with 13 bases in between. Per the germline V gene, CDR1 is MNHEY and CDR2 is SVGEGT. CDR3 size: 12 residues. CDR3 residues: CASSYSMRGLHF. CDR3 DNA sequence: TGTGCCAGCAGTTACTCGATGCGCGGCTTACATTTT.

This clonotype was counted only a few times. This chain links TRBV7-2 with TRBJ1-2; 11 bases map to TRBD1. The CDR3 extends over 16 amino acids. Germline CDR1 SGHTA, CDR2 FQGNSA. Unmatched junction bases numbered 12, after V lost 7 bases and J lost 5 bases. CDR3 sequence: CASTKDRGLLNYGYTF. As DNA, the CDR3 is TGTGCCAGCACCAAGGACAGGGGGCTCCTAAATTATGGCTACACCTTC.

This clonotype appeared many times. J is TRBJ2-5 and V is TRBV5-1; possible D gene TRBD2, 5 bases. The V gene's germline CDR1 is SGHRS and CDR2 YFSETQ. The CDR3 spans 13 residues. Trimming cost V 2 bases and J 5 bases, with 10 bases left between them. The CDR3 DNA reads as TGCGCCAGCAGCTTTACGGGGTTGGAGACCCAGTACTTC. Residues: CASSFTGLETQYF.

The V call is TRBV20-1, the J call TRBJ1-1, with 8 positions matching TRBD1. The J segment lost 3 bases and the V segment lost 6 bases, leaving 9 bases of the junction unmatched. The CDR3 has 14 residues. Germline V lookup: CDR1 DFQATT, CDR2 SNEGSKA (reference sequence). CDR3 region: CSAKTGEGDTEAFF. DNA for the CDR3: TGCAGTGCCAAGACAGGGGAAGGGGACACTGAAGCTTTCTTT.

This clonotype was counted many times. This chain uses TRBV7-2 with TRBJ1-6, with D unclear. Germline assignment: CDR1 SGHTA and CDR2 FQGNSA. V dropped 3 bases and J dropped 9 bases, with 15 bases sitting between them. The CDR3 sequence is 15 residues long. Here the CDR3 reads CASSLGSVVVSPLHF. CDR3 bases: TGTGCCAGCAGCTTGGGGTCAGTAGTAGTTTCACCCCTCCACTTT. Filled out from reference TRBV7-2 and TRBJ1-6, the complete variable domain reads GAGVSQSPSNKVTEKGKDVELRCDPISGHTALYWYRQSLGQGLEFLIYFQGNSAPDKSGLPSDRFSAERTGGSVSTLTIQRTQQEDSAVYLCASSLGSVVVSPLHFGNGTRLTVT.